This T cell receptor (beta chain) was profiled in a study of beta chain features in type 1 diabetes. Study-wide results and limits: Cells expressing TCR highly could be over-represented by cDNA sequencing.

Expressed TCRB transcripts were sequenced because the isolated RNA had all been reverse transcribed beforehand. Clones were sequenced by immunoSEQ multiplex PCR, and TCRdb holds only the in-frame ones, with some missing. The data show approximately 200,000 clones, over 9.5% seen once. J gave up 8 bases and V 0 bases, and 9 bases lay outside the gene matches. Germline assignment: CDR1 SGHRS and CDR2 YFSETQ. The CDR3 runs to 16 residues. This clone was seen only a few times. Its antigen is unidentified. The sequenced sample consisted of naive CD4+ T cells from blood. The source is a woman between 18 and 30 years old in good health. The chain links TRBV5-1 to TRBJ2-1, with TRBD2 identical over 9 bases. The CDR3 region has the DNA TGCGCCAGCAGCTTGGCGGTTGCGGGGGGGCTGGATGAGCAGTTCTTC. As protein: CASSLAVAGGLDEQFF.